The clone carrying this T cell receptor beta chain was observed once. The CDR3 is 15 amino acids. The germline V and J ends were trimmed by 3 bases and 4 bases, with 15 bases remaining between them. The germline CDR1 and CDR2 sequences are LGHDT and YNNKEL (reference sequence). Only in-frame clones appear in the TCRdb table, and some are missing; sequencing was by immunoSEQ multiplex PCR. Of 110,000 to 150,000 clones listed, roughly 75% were seen once; the top ten hold around 6%. These data originate in a study of blood T cell repertoires in COVID-19. Whole-study context: PBMCs, B-cell-depleted T cells, or T cells were the source of the cDNA or gDNA that made up the material.

Clinical history as reported by participants underpinned cohort assignment. Resolution of symptoms, clearance, or two negative PCRs was present in recovered Cohort 3 donors. The chain links TRBV3-1 (or the pseudogene TRBV3-2) to TRBJ1-2; D gene uncertain. Sequencing was carried out using PBMCs or T cells enriched from blood (not recorded which). This clonotype was obtained from a woman aged 45-59 years who had recovered from COVID-19. CDR3 coding DNA: TGTGCCAGCAGCCACCTAGCAGGTTTTTCCTATGGCTACACCTTC. Translation gives CASSHLAGFSYGYTF.